This T cell receptor beta chain was identified in a study of early stage breast cancer tumors listed by TCRdb under 2017. Concerning the study at large: Of the 15 to 20 invasive breast tumors, about a dozen were found to be estrogen receptor-positive, progesterone receptor-positive and HER2-negative. Eight of the 12 ER+/PR+/HER2- tumors were invasive ductal carcinomas, while the other four were invasive lobular carcinomas. A read coverage of roughly 10-fold per sample was achieved on average. Across all samples, 2,651,842 templates representing around 1 million unique clonotypes were detected.

The study profiled bulk TCR beta-chain repertoires in matched peripheral blood, tumor and adjacent normal breast tissue taken from more than 15 patients with early-stage breast cancer. Before surgery, about 5-11 mL of whole blood was collected into EDTA tubes and then processed within 2 hours. Peripheral blood mononuclear cells were isolated by Ficoll-Paque centrifugation in SepMate-50 tubes. PBMCs were cryopreserved in aliquots of 2 to 4 million cells in approximately 90% FBS with roughly 10% DMSO and kept in liquid nitrogen. The Qiagen AllPrep DNA/RNA Mini kit was used for genomic DNA extraction. The study at large found these results: Chain pairing and functional markers such as CD4, CD8 and FOXP3 were not captured by bulk genomic DNA sequencing of unsorted cells. Greater similarity was observed between blood and normal breast repertoires than between blood and tumor repertoires, and tumor was distinguished from normal in about 90% of the 16 patients when each tissue was compared with blood. The small cohort size prevented analysis by tumor subtype. Compared with adjacent normal breast tissue, tumors had higher clonality and roughly 2.5-fold greater T cell density. Enriched TCRB sequences shared across patients were found to be mostly commonly generated sequences that were unlikely to play an important role in the tumor microenvironment.

From the cysteine through the phenylalanine, the CDR3 covers 12 amino acids. Left in the record is the CDR3 DNA by itself, 36 bases read in frame from the first base. The germline V gene yields SNHLY for CDR1 and FYNNEI for CDR2. V was cut back by 8 bases and J by 7 bases, leaving a gap of 11 bases between them. Two independent genomic DNA replicates were amplified for each sample, with approximately 0.5 ug used for blood and around 1.5 ug for tumor or normal breast. TCRB sequencing of genomic DNA was carried out with the ImmunoSeq Intro kit according to the manufacturer's instructions. Multiplex PCR was run for roughly 31 cycles using proprietary primers and spike-in control sequences for absolute quantification. An 87-bp fragment spanning the CDR3 and flanking V and J genes was sequenced with single-end 150-bp reads. Seven samples, with two replicates for each sample, were multiplexed per lane of an Illumina MiSeq using version 3.0 chemistry. The study's processing was this. Raw data were processed by the vendor's proprietary pipeline, with both replicates merged into one result per sample. Clonotypes were defined as productive rearrangements sharing the V-gene family, CDR3 amino acid sequence and J-gene segment. Clonality was computed as 1 minus the normalized Shannon entropy (Pielou evenness) of TCRB abundances. To estimate T cell density, the total number of templates was divided by the input cell count, which was inferred from how much DNA went in. Recon with default parameters was used to estimate total repertoire diversity and clonality. Tumor-enriched clonotypes were defined as having over 0.1% abundance in tumor and at least 32-fold higher abundance than in normal breast. Held by TCRdb, this immuneACCESS table contains in-frame sequences only and omits some clones. Under half of the omission traces to an unresolved V gene where checked; the cause of the rest is unknown. From that table come the V and J calls and clone size; the DNA was used to work out D and trimming. This sample gives 69,000 or so clones in total; 65% to 85% of them show up just once. The ten largest account for 4% to 5% of the sample.

To note about this clone: Its antigen is unknown. Per-nucleotide qualities are absent, and no much larger clonotype sits a single base away.

Sequenced material: blood. This receptor was obtained from a person aged 35-55 years with breast cancer. The V gene is TRBV2 and the J gene is TRBJ1-4; no D gene is confidently identified. The DNA sequence reads TGTGCCAGCCAGCCGGAGACTGAAAAACTGTTTTTT. Its protein product is CASQPETEKLFF.